These 26 T cell receptor beta chains were sequenced from one sample in a study of T cells in Graves' hyperthyroidism and ophthalmopathy. Amplification of TCR beta CDR3 regions was performed using RNA transcripts as template. The study used the HTBI primer set for a first-round RT-PCR of the TCR CDR3. TCRdb itself ran the multiplex PCR reads through MiXCR, one entry per CDR3 protein. Among 380,000 or so distinct CDR3 sequences listed, approximately 13% were seen once. The sequenced material came from blood. These receptors came from a woman in her twenties or thirties with Graves' hyperthyroidism.

This clonotype has at least ten counts. The rearrangement uses TRBV11-2 and TRBJ1-5; no firm D call. The length of the CDR3 is 15 residues. Trimming left V 2 bases short and J 0 bases short, with 8 bases between. Per the germline V gene, CDR1 is SGHAT and CDR2 is FQNNGV. CDR3 bases: TGTGCCAGCAGCTTATCGACGGGTAGCAATCAGCCCCAGCATTTT. Translation gives CASSLSTGSNQPQHF.

There are a few counts of this clonotype. In DNA form, the CDR3 reads TGTGCCAGCAGCTTGGGGACAGTCTCCTACAATGAGCAGTTCTTC. Protein product: CASSLGTVSYNEQFF. V usage is TRBV7-8 and J usage is TRBJ2-1; the match to TRBD1 covers 7 bases. The CDR3 length is 15 residues. Germline V gene data show CDR1 as SGHVS and CDR2 as FQNEAQ. Trimming removed 3 bases from V and 0 bases from J; junction bases left unmatched: 2.

This clonotype has ten or more counts. The CDR3 region is CSARESGRNTGELFF. As DNA, the CDR3 is TGCAGTGCTAGAGAGAGCGGGAGGAACACCGGGGAGCTGTTTTTT. This sequence joins TRBV20-1 and TRBJ2-2; 8 bases line up with TRBD2. Germline V gene sequence: CDR1 DFQATT, CDR2 SNEGSKA (reference sequence). The CDR3 loop spans 15 amino acids. Trimming cost V 0 bases and J 1 base; bases outside gene matches: 1.

In DNA form, the CDR3 reads TGTGCCAGCAGCCCCGCCGGGGGAACGGGGCAGAATGAGCAGTTCTTC. Translating gives CASSPAGGTGQNEQFF. The chain is built from TRBV7-9 and TRBJ2-1, with a weak D call TRBD2 (6 bases). Per the germline V gene, CDR1 is SEHNR and CDR2 is FQNEAQ (reference sequence). V lost 5 bases and J lost 7, with 21 bases in between. This CDR3 comprises 16 residues.

The chain couples TRBV5-1 to TRBJ2-1; D tentatively fits TRBD1 or TRBD2 (6 bases each). Germline-derived CDR1 and CDR2 are SGHRS and YFSETQ. This CDR3 is built from 13 residues. Trimming removed 5 bases from V and 10 bases from J, with 16 bases in between. The CDR3 nucleotides are TGCGCCAGCAGTCCCCCGGGGGCGAGGGAGCAGTTCTTC. Translating it yields CASSPPGAREQFF.

This clonotype turned up a few times. This chain connects TRBV29-1 to TRBJ1-1; no reliable D call. This CDR3 spans 10 amino acids. V was pared by 5 bases and J by 7 bases, with 8 bases between. The V gene's germline CDR1 is SQVTM and CDR2 ANQGSEA. The DNA for the CDR3 is TGCAGCGTTTTGGCGGGTGAAGCTTTCTTT. Translating gives CSVLAGEAFF.

This clonotype occurred many times. The chain joins TRBV29-1 to TRBJ2-7, with 7 bases matching TRBD1. CDR3 length equals 12 residues. Germline assignment: CDR1 SQVTM and CDR2 ANQGSEA. V lost 3 bases, J lost 5 bases, and 4 bases stayed unmatched. The CDR3 DNA follows: TGCAGCGTTGACAGGGGGTCGGACGAGCAGTACTTC. Translating it yields CSVDRGSDEQYF.

This clonotype occurred a few times. The CDR3 DNA is TGTGCCAGCAGCCCTATAGCGGGAGGGCCCCCGGGATACAATGAGCAGTTCTTC. Protein: CASSPIAGGPPGYNEQFF. This chain connects TRBV27 to TRBJ2-1; 11 bases fit TRBD2. CDR3 length: 18 residues. Trimming cost V 6 bases and J 4 bases; bases outside gene matches: 14. Germline CDR1 and CDR2: MNHEY and SMNVEV (reference sequence).

This clonotype was picked up many times. This rearrangement joins TRBV2 to TRBJ1-4; perhaps TRBD1 as D (6 bases). V lost 5 bases and J lost 7, with 14 bases in between. In germline, CDR1 is SNHLY, CDR2 FYNNEI. The CDR3 spans 14 residues. The CDR3 sequence: CASSLQGTGEKLFF. The CDR3 coding sequence is TGTGCCAGCAGTCTACAGGGAACGGGTGAAAAACTGTTTTTT.

This clonotype was recorded many times. The chain joins TRBV28 to TRBJ1-4; D gene unclear. The CDR3 extends over 11 amino acids. Deletions cut 6 bases from V and 8 bases from J, with 7 bases between. Looked up from germline, CDR1 is MDHEN and CDR2 is SYDVKM. CDR3 residues: CASRENEKLFF. The CDR3 DNA is TGTGCCAGCAGGGAGAACGAAAAACTGTTTTTT.

This clonotype was counted between two and nine times. V is TRBV6-2 or TRBV6-3 and J is TRBJ2-3; the D call may be TRBD1 or TRBD2 (5 bases each). This CDR3 region has 13 residues. Germline values: CDR1 MNHEY, CDR2 SVGEGT. Trimming removed 8 bases from V and 2 bases from J, with 11 bases in between. The DNA for the CDR3 is TGTGCCAGCCGGGACCCCTTCACAGATACGCAGTATTTT. Protein sequence: CASRDPFTDTQYF.

Many counts were recorded for this clonotype. The genes are TRBV11-2 and TRBJ2-5; D may be TRBD1 (5 bases). The CDR3 extends over 13 amino acids. Germline V gene lookup returns CDR1 SGHAT and CDR2 FQNNGV. With 2 bases removed from V and 5 bases from J, the gap between germline ends came to 9 bases. CDR3 amino acids: CASSLQGLETQYF. CDR3 DNA: TGTGCCAGCAGCTTACAGGGTCTGGAGACCCAGTACTTC. Filled out from reference TRBV11-2 and TRBJ2-5, the complete variable domain reads EAGVAQSPRYKIIEKRQSVAFWCNPISGHATLYWYQQILGQGPKLLIQFQNNGVVDDSQLPKDRFSAERLKGVDSTLKIQPAKLEDSAVYLCASSLQGLETQYFGPGTRLLVL.

The rearrangement links TRBV28 to TRBJ1-1; a possible D gene is TRBD1 (5 bases). Looked up from germline, CDR1 is MDHEN and CDR2 is SYDVKM. There are 12 residues in the CDR3. In DNA, the CDR3 is TGTGCTACTGGGCCGGGGCGTTCTGAAGCTTTCTTT. It encodes CATGPGRSEAFF.

This clonotype has ten or more counts. The CDR3 protein is CATSRGGAGGGGEQYF. Here the CDR3 DNA reads TGTGCCACCAGCAGAGGAGGAGCGGGAGGCGGAGGAGAGCAGTACTTC. The chain is built from TRBV15 and TRBJ2-7; 9 nucleotides agree with TRBD2. Germline V gene lookup returns CDR1 LNHNV and CDR2 YYDKDF (reference sequence). Losses at the gene ends were 1 base for V and 7 bases for J; bases not matched to a gene: 11. The CDR3 is 16 residues long.

This clonotype has a count of ten or more. V is TRBV6-6 and J is TRBJ2-6; TRBD2 aligns across 7 bases. The V and J ends lost 2 bases and 2 bases, in that order; junction bases with no gene match: 0. The CDR3 is 15 residues long. CDR1 is MNHNY, CDR2 SVGAGI, per germline (reference sequence). The CDR3 coding sequence is TGTGCCAGCAGTTACGCGGGGGCTGGGGCCAACGTCCTGACTTTC. This translates into CASSYAGAGANVLTF.

A note on this clonotype: A much larger clone differs by one base, so this may be a read error. The chain couples TRBV12-3 or TRBV12-4 to TRBJ1-2; TRBD1 agrees at 11 bases. The CDR3 runs to 14 residues. CDR3 nucleotide sequence: TGTGCCAGCAGTCGGACAGGGGGCGCGTATGGCTACGCCTTC. Protein: CASSRTGGAYGYAF.

This clonotype appeared many times. This chain connects TRBV28 to TRBJ1-1; no firm D call. Germline CDR1 MDHEN, CDR2 SYDVKM. Trimming pared 7 bases from V and 0 bases from J, leaving 6 bases between. The CDR3 has 12 residues. CDR3 sequence: CASNSMNTEAFF. The CDR3 DNA is TGTGCCAGCAACTCGATGAACACTGAAGCTTTCTTT.

This clonotype was seen just once. The chain employs TRBV11-2 and TRBJ1-2, with D perhaps TRBD1 (5 bases). V was trimmed by 1 base and J by 4 bases, leaving 13 bases between them. From germline, CDR1 is SGHAT and CDR2 FQNNGV. The CDR3 length is 15 residues. CDR3 in amino acids: CASSLVLGHSYGYTF. The CDR3 DNA sequence: TGTGCCAGCAGCTTAGTCCTCGGACACTCCTATGGCTACACCTTC. Using reference TRBV11-2 and TRBJ1-2 for the parts outside the CDR3, the full variable domain is EAGVAQSPRYKIIEKRQSVAFWCNPISGHATLYWYQQILGQGPKLLIQFQNNGVVDDSQLPKDRFSAERLKGVDSTLKIQPAKLEDSAVYLCASSLVLGHSYGYTFGSGTRLTVV.

This clonotype occurred many times. This CDR3 is CASSRRSLRGTTYEQYF. CDR3 nucleotides: TGTGCCAGCAGTCGGAGGAGCCTCAGGGGTACTACCTACGAGCAGTACTTC. The genes are TRBV12-3 or TRBV12-4 and TRBJ2-7; D may be TRBD1 (6 bases). The length of the CDR3 is 17 residues. The germline V and J ends were trimmed by 5 bases and 2 bases, with 22 bases remaining between them.

In this sample, this clonotype turned up many times. Here the CDR3 DNA reads TGTGCCATCAGTGAGCCGACTAGCGGGAGGGCCCTCGAGCAGTACTTC. It yields the protein CAISEPTSGRALEQYF. The rearrangement uses TRBV10-3 and TRBJ2-7; the match to TRBD2 covers 14 bases. The V and J ends lost 2 bases and 6 bases, in that order; junction bases with no gene match: 6. The CDR3 is made up of 16 amino acids. CDR1 and CDR2 (germline): ENHRY, SYGVKD.

The sample holds a few counts of this clonotype. The chain uses TRBV19 and TRBJ1-1; no clear D gene. Trimming cost V 5 bases and J 4 bases, with 14 bases left between them. Germline CDR1 is LNHDA and CDR2 is SQIVND (reference sequence). The CDR3 is 14 amino acids. CDR3 in DNA: TGTGCCAGTAGTTCAGCTGGGCGAGGCACTGAAGCTTTCTTT. Its translation: CASSSAGRGTEAFF.

This clonotype was seen repeatedly, ten times or more. This chain links TRBV11-2 with TRBJ2-1; D is tentatively TRBD1 or TRBD2 (6 bases each). Germline V gene sequence: CDR1 SGHAT, CDR2 FQNNGV. This CDR3 contains 15 residues. Trimming left V 1 base short and J 9 bases short, with 16 bases between. CDR3 in DNA: TGTGCCAGCAGCTTAGGGGGACAAACCGGGAGTGAGCAGTTCTTC. It specifies CASSLGGQTGSEQFF.

The chain employs TRBV11-2 and TRBJ2-3; D is perhaps TRBD1 (6 bases). Trimming shortened V by 1 base and J by 0 bases, and 17 bases separated the two germline ends. CDR3 length: 18 amino acids. In germline, CDR1 is SGHAT, CDR2 FQNNGV. The DNA of the CDR3 is TGTGCCAGCAGCTTAGGAAACAGACAGGTTTTCAGCACAGATACGCAGTATTTT. It yields the protein CASSLGNRQVFSTDTQYF.

This clonotype was counted ten times or more. The chain recombines TRBV7-3 with TRBJ1-1; possible D gene TRBD1, 6 bases. V lost 1 base, J lost 0 bases, and 9 bases lay in between. The CDR3 has 15 residues. Germline-derived CDR1 and CDR2 are SGHTA and FQGTGA. CDR3 bases: TGTGCCAGCAGCTTAAATCCAGGGGTGAACACTGAAGCTTTCTTT. Residues: CASSLNPGVNTEAFF.

This clonotype occurred many times. The chain uses TRBV18 and TRBJ2-1; the match to TRBD1 covers 9 bases. Germline-derived CDR1 and CDR2 are KGHSH and LQKENI. This CDR3 region has 14 residues. V lost 3 bases, J lost 9 bases, and 6 bases stayed unmatched. In DNA, the CDR3 is TGTGCCAGCTCACCGGGACAGGGATATAGTGAGCAGTTCTTC. This translates into CASSPGQGYSEQFF.

This chain links TRBV6-1 with TRBJ2-7; 11 nucleotides line up with TRBD2. V lost 6 bases, J lost 4 bases, and 11 bases stayed unmatched. The CDR3 loop spans 16 amino acids. Germline values: CDR1 MNHNS, CDR2 SASEGT. This chain's CDR3 is CASRVGLAGNSYEQYF. CDR3 DNA sequence: TGTGCCAGCAGAGTCGGACTAGCGGGTAATTCTTACGAGCAGTACTTC.